This T cell receptor beta chain came from a study of T cells in Graves' hyperthyroidism and ophthalmopathy. Germline V gene data show CDR1 as SGHAT and CDR2 as FQNNGV. This CDR3 contains 15 residues. The V and J ends lost 0 bases and 7 bases, in that order; junction bases with no gene match: 6. This clonotype has ten or more counts. Researchers took RNA transcripts and amplified the TCR beta CDR3 regions from them. With the HTBI primer set, the TCR CDR3 went through a first round of RT-PCR. From the multiplex PCR reads, TCRdb called clonotypes with MiXCR, one entry per CDR3 protein. The sample consists of about 300,000 distinct CDR3 sequences, approximately 16% of them appearing once.

The gene calls are TRBV11-2 and TRBJ2-1, with TRBD2 matching 7 bases. Material for sequencing was blood. The TCR was taken from a man aged 30 to 39 with Graves' hyperthyroidism. The CDR3 region has the DNA TGTGCCAGCAGCTTAGATCGACTAGCCGCAAATGAGCAGTTCTTC. Translation: CASSLDRLAANEQFF.